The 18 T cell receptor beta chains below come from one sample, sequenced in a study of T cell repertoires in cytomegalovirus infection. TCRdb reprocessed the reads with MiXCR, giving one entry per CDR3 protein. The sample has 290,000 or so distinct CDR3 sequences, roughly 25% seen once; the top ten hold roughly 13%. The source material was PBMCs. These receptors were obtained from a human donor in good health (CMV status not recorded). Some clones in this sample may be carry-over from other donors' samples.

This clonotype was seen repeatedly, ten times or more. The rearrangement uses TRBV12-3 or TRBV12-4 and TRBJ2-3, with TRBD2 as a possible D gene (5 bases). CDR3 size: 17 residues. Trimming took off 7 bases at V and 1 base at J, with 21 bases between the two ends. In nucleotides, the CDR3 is TGTGCCAGCACCCTTATCGGCCACCTAGCCCGCACAGATACGCAGTATTTT. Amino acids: CASTLIGHLARTDTQYF.

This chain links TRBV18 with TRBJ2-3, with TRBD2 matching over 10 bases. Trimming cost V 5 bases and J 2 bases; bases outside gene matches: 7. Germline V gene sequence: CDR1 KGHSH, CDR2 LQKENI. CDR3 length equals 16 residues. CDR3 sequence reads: CASSYGTSEITDTQYF. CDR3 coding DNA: TGTGCCAGCTCATATGGGACTAGCGAGATCACAGATACGCAGTATTTT.

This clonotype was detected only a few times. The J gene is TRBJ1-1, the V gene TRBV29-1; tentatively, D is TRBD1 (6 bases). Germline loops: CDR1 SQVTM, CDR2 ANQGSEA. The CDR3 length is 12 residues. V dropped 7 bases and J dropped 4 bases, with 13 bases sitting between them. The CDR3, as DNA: TGCAGCGCACAGGGATGGGGCACTGAAGCTTTCTTT. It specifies CSAQGWGTEAFF. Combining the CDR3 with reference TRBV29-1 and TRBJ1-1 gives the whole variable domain SAVISQKPSRDICQRGTSLTIQCQVDSQVTMMFWYRQQPGQSLTLIATANQGSEATYESGFVIDKFPISRPNLTFSTLTVSNMSPEDSSIYLCSAQGWGTEAFFGQGTRLTVV.

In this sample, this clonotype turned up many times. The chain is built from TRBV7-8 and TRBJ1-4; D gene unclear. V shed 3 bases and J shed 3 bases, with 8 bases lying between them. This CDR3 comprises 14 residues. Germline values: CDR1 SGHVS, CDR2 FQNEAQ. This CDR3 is CASSLNPPNEKLFF. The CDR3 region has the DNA TGTGCCAGCAGCTTGAACCCCCCTAATGAAAAACTGTTTTTT.

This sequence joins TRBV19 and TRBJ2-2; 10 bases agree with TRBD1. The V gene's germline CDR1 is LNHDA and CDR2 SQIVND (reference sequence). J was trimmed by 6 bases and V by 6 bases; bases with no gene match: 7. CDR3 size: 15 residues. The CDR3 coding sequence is TGTGCCAGTAGACCGGGACAGGGGTTTGCCGGGGAGCTGTTTTTT. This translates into CASRPGQGFAGELFF.

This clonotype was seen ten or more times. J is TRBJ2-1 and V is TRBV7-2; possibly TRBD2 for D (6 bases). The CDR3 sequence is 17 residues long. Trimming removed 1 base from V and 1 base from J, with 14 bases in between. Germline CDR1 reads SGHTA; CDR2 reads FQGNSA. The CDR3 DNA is TGTGCCAGCAGCTTAGGACTAGGACACTTGTCCTACAATGAGCAGTTCTTC. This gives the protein CASSLGLGHLSYNEQFF.

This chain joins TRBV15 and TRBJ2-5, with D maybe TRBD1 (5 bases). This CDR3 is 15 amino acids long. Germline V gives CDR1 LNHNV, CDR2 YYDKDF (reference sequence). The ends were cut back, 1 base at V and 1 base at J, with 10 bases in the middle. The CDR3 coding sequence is TGTGCCACCAGCAGAGGGAAGGGGTTCCAAGAGACCCAGTACTTC. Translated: CATSRGKGFQETQYF. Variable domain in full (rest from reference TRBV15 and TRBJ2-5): DAMVIQNPRYQVTQFGKPVTLSCSQTLNHNVMYWYQQKSSQAPKLLFHYYDKDFNNEADTPDNFQSRRPNTSFCFLDIRSPGLGDTAMYLCATSRGKGFQETQYFGPGTRLLVL.

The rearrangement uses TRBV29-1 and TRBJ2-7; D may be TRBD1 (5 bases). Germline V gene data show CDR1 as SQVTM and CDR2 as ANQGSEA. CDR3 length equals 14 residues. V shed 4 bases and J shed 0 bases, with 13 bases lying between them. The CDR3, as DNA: TGCAGCGTTGTGGGCAGGGAAAACTCCTACGAGCAGTACTTC. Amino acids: CSVVGRENSYEQYF.

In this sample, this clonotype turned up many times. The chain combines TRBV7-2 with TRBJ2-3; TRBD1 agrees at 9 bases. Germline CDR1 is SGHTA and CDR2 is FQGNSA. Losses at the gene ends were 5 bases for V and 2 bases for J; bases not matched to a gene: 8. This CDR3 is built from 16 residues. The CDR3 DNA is TGTGCCAGCAGCCCCCGGACAGGGGCGTACACAGATACGCAGTATTTT. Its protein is CASSPRTGAYTDTQYF.

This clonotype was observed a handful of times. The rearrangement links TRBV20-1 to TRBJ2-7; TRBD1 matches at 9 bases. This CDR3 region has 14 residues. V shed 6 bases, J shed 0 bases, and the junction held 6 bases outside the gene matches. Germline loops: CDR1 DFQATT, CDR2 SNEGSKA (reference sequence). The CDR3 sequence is CSALQGAYSYEQYF. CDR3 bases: TGCAGTGCGTTACAGGGGGCATACTCCTACGAGCAGTACTTC.

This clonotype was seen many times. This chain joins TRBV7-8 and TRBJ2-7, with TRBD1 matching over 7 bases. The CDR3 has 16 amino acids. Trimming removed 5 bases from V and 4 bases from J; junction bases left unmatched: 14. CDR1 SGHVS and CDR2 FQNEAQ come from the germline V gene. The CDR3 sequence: CASSPEPGQRQYEQYF. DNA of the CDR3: TGTGCCAGCAGCCCAGAACCGGGACAGAGACAATACGAGCAGTACTTC.

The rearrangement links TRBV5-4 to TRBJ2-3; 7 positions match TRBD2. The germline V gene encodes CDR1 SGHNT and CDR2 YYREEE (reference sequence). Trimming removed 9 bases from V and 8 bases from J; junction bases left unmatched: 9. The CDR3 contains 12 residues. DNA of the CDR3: TGTGCCACCGGGAGGTCGTTTGGTACGCAGTATTTT. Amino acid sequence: CATGRSFGTQYF.

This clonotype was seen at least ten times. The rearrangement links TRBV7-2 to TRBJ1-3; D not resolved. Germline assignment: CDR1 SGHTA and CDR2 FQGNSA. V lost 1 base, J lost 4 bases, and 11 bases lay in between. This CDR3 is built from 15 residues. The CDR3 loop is CASSLDSSRGNTIYF. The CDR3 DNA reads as TGTGCCAGCAGCTTAGACAGTTCGCGGGGAAACACCATATATTTT.

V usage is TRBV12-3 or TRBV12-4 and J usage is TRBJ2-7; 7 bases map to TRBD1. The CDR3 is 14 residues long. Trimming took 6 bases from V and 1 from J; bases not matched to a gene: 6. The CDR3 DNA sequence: TGTGCCAGCAGCCCCCGCAGGGGGTCCTACGAGCAGTACTTC. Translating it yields CASSPRRGSYEQYF.

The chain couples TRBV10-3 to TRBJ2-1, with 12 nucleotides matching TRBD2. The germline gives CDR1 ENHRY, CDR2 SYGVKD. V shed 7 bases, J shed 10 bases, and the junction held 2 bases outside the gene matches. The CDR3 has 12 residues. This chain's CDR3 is CAIKLAGGEQFF. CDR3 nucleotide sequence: TGTGCCATCAAGCTAGCGGGAGGGGAGCAGTTCTTC.

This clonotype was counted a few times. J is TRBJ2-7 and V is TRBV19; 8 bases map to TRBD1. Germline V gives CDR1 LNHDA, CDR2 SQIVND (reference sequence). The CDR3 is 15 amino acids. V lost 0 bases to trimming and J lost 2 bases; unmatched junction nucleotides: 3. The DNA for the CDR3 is TGTGCCAGTAGTATAGAGGACAGGGATGCCTACGAGCAGTACTTC. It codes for CASSIEDRDAYEQYF.

The DNA for the CDR3 is TGTGCCAGCAGTTTAGCGCAGGGACAATCACCCCTCCACTTT. Its protein product is CASSLAQGQSPLHF. V gene TRBV12-3 or TRBV12-4 combines with J gene TRBJ1-6; possible D gene TRBD1, 6 bases. Trimming removed 0 bases from V and 10 bases from J, with 10 bases in between. The CDR3 length is 14 residues.

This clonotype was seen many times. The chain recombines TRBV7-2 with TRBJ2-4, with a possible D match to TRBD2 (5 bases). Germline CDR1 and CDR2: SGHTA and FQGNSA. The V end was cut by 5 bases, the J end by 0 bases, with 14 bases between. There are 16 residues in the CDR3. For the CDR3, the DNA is TGTGCCAGCAGCCCCCGACCCGGGGTAGCCAAAAACATTCAGTACTTC. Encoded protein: CASSPRPGVAKNIQYF.